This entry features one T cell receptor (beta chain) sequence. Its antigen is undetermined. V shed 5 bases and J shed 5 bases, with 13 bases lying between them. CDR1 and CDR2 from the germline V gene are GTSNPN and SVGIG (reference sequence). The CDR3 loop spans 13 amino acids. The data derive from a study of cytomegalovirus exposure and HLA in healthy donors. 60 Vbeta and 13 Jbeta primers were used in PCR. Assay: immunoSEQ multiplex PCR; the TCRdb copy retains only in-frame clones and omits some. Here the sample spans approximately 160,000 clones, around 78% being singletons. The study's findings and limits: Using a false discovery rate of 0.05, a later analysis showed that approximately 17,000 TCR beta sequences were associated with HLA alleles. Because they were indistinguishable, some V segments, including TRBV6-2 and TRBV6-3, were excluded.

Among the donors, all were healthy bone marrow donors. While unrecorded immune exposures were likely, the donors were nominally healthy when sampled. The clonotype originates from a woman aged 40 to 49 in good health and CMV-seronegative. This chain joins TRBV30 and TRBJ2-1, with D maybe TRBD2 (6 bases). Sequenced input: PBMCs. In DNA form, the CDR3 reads TGTGCCTGGGTTGGGCGGGACGACAATGAGCAGTTCTTC. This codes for CAWVGRDDNEQFF.